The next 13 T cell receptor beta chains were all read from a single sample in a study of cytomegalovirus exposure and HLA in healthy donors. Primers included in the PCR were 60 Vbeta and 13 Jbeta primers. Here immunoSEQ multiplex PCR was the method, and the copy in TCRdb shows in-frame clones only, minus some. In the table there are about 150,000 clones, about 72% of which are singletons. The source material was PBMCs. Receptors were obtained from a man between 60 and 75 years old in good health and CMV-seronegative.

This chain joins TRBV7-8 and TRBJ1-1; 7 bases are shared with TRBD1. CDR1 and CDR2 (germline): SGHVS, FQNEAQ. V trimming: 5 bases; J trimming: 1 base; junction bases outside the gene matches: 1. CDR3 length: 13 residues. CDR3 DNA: TGTGCCAGCAGCGGGGACAGGAACACTGAAGCTTTCTTT. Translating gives CASSGDRNTEAFF.

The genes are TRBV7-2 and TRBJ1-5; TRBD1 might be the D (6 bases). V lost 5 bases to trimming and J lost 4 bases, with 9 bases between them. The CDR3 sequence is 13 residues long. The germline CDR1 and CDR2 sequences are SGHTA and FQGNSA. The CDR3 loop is CASSKDRNQPQHF. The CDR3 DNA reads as TGTGCCAGCAGCAAGGACAGAAATCAGCCCCAGCATTTT. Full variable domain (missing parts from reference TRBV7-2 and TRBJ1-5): GAGVSQSPSNKVTEKGKDVELRCDPISGHTALYWYRQSLGQGLEFLIYFQGNSAPDKSGLPSDRFSAERTGGSVSTLTIQRTQQEDSAVYLCASSKDRNQPQHFGDGTRLSIL.

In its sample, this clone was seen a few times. CDR3 bases: TGTGCCAGTAGTATAGGCGGTAGCCAAGAGACCCAGTACTTC. The encoded protein is CASSIGGSQETQYF. The chain links TRBV19 to TRBJ2-5; no reliable D call. Germline V gene data show CDR1 as LNHDA and CDR2 as SQIVND (reference sequence). Deletions cut 1 base from V and 1 base from J, with 7 bases between. CDR3 length: 14 amino acids.

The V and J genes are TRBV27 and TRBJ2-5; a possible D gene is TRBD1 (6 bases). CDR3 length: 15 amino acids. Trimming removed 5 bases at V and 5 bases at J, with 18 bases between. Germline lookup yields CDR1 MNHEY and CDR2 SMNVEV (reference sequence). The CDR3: CASSTRTAHGETQYF. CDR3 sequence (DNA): TGTGCCAGCAGTACGAGGACAGCTCATGGCGAGACCCAGTACTTC.

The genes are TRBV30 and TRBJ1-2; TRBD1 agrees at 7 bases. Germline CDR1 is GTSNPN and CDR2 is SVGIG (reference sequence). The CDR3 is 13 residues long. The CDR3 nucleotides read TGTGGGCTCAGGGGGTACGCTAACTATGGCTACACCTTC. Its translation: CGLRGYANYGYTF.

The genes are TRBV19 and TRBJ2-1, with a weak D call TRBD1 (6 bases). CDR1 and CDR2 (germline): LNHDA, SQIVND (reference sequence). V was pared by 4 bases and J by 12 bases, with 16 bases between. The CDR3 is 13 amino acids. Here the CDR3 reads CASSTETGWGQFF. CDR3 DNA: TGTGCCAGTAGTACAGAGACAGGCTGGGGGCAGTTCTTC.

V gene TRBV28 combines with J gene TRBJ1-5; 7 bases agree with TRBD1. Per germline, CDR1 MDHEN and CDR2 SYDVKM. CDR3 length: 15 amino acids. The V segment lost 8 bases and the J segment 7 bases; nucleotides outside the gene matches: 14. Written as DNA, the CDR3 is TGTGCCAGCGGGGTAGACAGGGCCCCCCCCCAGCCCCAGCATTTT. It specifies CASGVDRAPPQPQHF. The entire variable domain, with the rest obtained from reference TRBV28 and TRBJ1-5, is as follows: DVKVTQSSRYLVKRTGEKVFLECVQDMDHENMFWYRQDPGLGLRLIYFSYDVKMKEKGDIPEGYSVSREKKERFSLILESASTNQTSMYLCASGVDRAPPQPQHFGDGTRLSIL.

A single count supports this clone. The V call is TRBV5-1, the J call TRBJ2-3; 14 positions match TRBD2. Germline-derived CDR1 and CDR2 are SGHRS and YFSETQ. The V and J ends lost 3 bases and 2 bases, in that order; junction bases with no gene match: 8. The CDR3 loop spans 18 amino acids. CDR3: CASSSGTSGSPSTDTQYF. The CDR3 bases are TGCGCCAGCAGCTCCGGGACTAGCGGGAGCCCGTCCACAGATACGCAGTATTTT.

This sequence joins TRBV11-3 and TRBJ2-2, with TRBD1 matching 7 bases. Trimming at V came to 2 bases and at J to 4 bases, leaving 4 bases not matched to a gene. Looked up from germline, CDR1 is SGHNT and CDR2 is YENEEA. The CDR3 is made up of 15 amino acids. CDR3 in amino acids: CASSLRQGGTGELFF. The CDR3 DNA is TGTGCCAGCAGCTTAAGACAGGGCGGCACCGGGGAGCTGTTTTTT.

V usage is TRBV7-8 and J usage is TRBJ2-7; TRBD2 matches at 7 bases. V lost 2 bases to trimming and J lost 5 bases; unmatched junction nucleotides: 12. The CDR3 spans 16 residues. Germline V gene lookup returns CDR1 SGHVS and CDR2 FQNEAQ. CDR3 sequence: CASSLLVSGSRDEQYF. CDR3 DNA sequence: TGTGCCAGCAGCTTATTAGTTAGCGGGTCTCGGGACGAGCAGTACTTC.

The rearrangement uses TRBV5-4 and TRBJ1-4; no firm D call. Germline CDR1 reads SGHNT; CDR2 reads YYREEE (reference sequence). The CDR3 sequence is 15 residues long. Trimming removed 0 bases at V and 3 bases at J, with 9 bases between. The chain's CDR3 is CASSLGGSANEKLFF. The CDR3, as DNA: TGTGCCAGCAGCTTGGGAGGGAGCGCTAATGAAAAACTGTTTTTT.

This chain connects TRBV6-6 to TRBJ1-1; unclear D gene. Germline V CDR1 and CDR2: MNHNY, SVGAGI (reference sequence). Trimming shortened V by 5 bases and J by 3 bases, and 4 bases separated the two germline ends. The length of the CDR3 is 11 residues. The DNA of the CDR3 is TGTGCCAGCAGTCGGGACACTGAAGCTTTCTTT. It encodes CASSRDTEAFF.

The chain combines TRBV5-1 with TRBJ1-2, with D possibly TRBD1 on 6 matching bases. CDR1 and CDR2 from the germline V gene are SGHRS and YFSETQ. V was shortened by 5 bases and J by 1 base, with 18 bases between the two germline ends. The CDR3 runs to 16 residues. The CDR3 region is CASRYGQTVGNYGYTF. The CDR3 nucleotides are TGCGCCAGCAGATATGGACAGACCGTCGGTAACTATGGCTACACCTTC.